Listed below are T cell receptor beta chains from one sample, sequenced in a study of blood T cell repertoires in COVID-19. Here immunoSEQ multiplex PCR was the method, and the copy in TCRdb shows in-frame clones only, minus some. This sample has about 220,000 clones, with roughly 80% found just once. Sequences were obtained from peripheral blood. All receptors come from a human donor in a cohort sampled during active COVID-19. CDR3s include the opening cysteine and the closing phenylalanine or tryptophan. The order of the fields is CDR3 DNA, CDR3 protein, J gene, D gene, clone size, V gene. The D gene is left open where the match is weak. Expanded clones are given a class, and other clones once, few, many or no size at all.

TGTGCCAGCAGTTTATACCCAGGGGGCACCAATCAGCCCCAGCATTTT	CASSLYPGGTNQPQHF	TRBJ1-5	TRBD1	.	TRBV28
TGTGCCAGCAGGGACAGGGGTGAAAAACTGTTTTTT	CASRDRGEKLFF	TRBJ1-4	TRBD1	.	TRBV6-5
TGTGCCAGCAGCCCAGGGGGGATAGAAGCTTTCTTT	CASSPGGIEAFF	TRBJ1-1	TRBD1	.	TRBV7-9
TGTGCCAGTAGTATGTCCAGGCAGACTGAAGCTTTCTTT	CASSMSRQTEAFF	TRBJ1-1	.	.	TRBV19
TGTGCCAGCAGCAAAAAGCAAGGACAGGGTGGTAACACCGGGGAGCTGTTTTTT	CASSKKQGQGGNTGELFF	TRBJ2-2	.	.	TRBV21-1
TGTGCCAGCAGCTATGGGACAGCCGGGGAGCTGTTTTTT	CASSYGTAGELFF	TRBJ2-2	TRBD1	once	TRBV5-6
TGTGCCAGCAGCTTAGACCGACTAGTAGACGAGCAGTACTTC	CASSLDRLVDEQYF	TRBJ2-7	.	.	TRBV7-2
TGTGCCAGCAGTGAAGGGTTGGCAGGCTCTGGAAACACCATATATTTT	CASSEGLAGSGNTIYF	TRBJ1-3	.	.	TRBV25-1
TGTGCCAGCAGTTTAGAGCTAGCCGCCACAGATACGCAGTATTTT	CASSLELAATDTQYF	TRBJ2-3	.	.	TRBV27
TGTGCCAGTACAGGTAGCGGGAGATCCTACAATGAGCAGTTCTTC	CASTGSGRSYNEQFF	TRBJ2-1	TRBD2	.	TRBV19
TGTGCCAGCAGTTTTAATTCGGGGAGCTCCTACAATGAGCAGTTCTTC	CASSFNSGSSYNEQFF	TRBJ2-1	.	.	TRBV27
TGTGCCAGCAGTTTGTGGGGGGAGGATGAAGCTTTCTTT	CASSLWGEDEAFF	TRBJ1-1	.	.	TRBV27
TGCGCCAGCAGCCAAGAACAGGGTTATCAGCCCCAGCATTTT	CASSQEQGYQPQHF	TRBJ1-5	.	.	TRBV4-3
TGCGCCAGCAGCCGTACCGGGACAGGTGGGGAAAAACTGTTTTTT	CASSRTGTGGEKLFF	TRBJ1-4	TRBD1	.	TRBV4-3
TGTGCCAGCAGTTTAACCGCGGGGGTCTACGAGCAGTACTTC	CASSLTAGVYEQYF	TRBJ2-7	TRBD2	.	TRBV28
TGTGCCAGTAGTATCGGCGGAGTACTCTACAATGAGCAGTTCTTC	CASSIGGVLYNEQFF	TRBJ2-1	.	.	TRBV19
TGCGCCAGCAGCCAAGGAGGTACAGGCTCCTACGAGCAGTACTTC	CASSQGGTGSYEQYF	TRBJ2-7	.	few	TRBV4-1
TGCGCCAGCAGCCAAGATGTGTGGACTAGGGACGAGCAGTACTTC	CASSQDVWTRDEQYF	TRBJ2-7	TRBD2	.	TRBV4-3
TGTGCCAGCAGTTACTCGTGGGACAGGGGGCACTACGAGCAGTACTTC	CASSYSWDRGHYEQYF	TRBJ2-7	TRBD1	.	TRBV6-5
TGTGCCTGGAGTGTAGGCAGGGTTGACAATTCACCCCTCCACTTT	CAWSVGRVDNSPLHF	TRBJ1-6	.	.	TRBV30
TGCGCCAGCAGTGAGTCGGAGGGCTCGGGCAATCAGCCCCAGCATTTT	CASSESEGSGNQPQHF	TRBJ1-5	.	.	TRBV10-2
TGTGCCAGCAGCCCTAGACTAGCGGGAAGGACCGGGGAGCTGTTTTTT	CASSPRLAGRTGELFF	TRBJ2-2	TRBD2	.	TRBV9
TGCGCCAGCAGCCACTCAAGCATAGTTTCCTACAATGAGCAGTTCTTC	CASSHSSIVSYNEQFF	TRBJ2-1	.	.	TRBV4-3
TGTGCCAGCAGTGATTCGACTAGCGGGAGGTCCAATGAGCAGTTCTTC	CASSDSTSGRSNEQFF	TRBJ2-1	TRBD2	once	TRBV6-4
TGTGCCAGCAGCCCAGCGGGGCTGGAGCAGTACTTC	CASSPAGLEQYF	TRBJ2-7	TRBD2	few	TRBV5-5
TGTGCCAGTAACGGACAGAGCGCTAATGAAAAACTGTTTTTT	CASNGQSANEKLFF	TRBJ1-4	.	.	TRBV19
TGTGCCAGCAGCGCTGGGGCCCACGGTTACTCACCCCTCCACTTT	CASSAGAHGYSPLHF	TRBJ1-6	.	.	TRBV9
TGTGCCAGCAGTTTCACTAGCGGGAGAGGCACCGGGGAGCTGTTTTTT	CASSFTSGRGTGELFF	TRBJ2-2	TRBD2	.	TRBV11-1
TGTGCCAGCACCCGACCGGGACAGGAGCTCTATGGCTACACCTTC	CASTRPGQELYGYTF	TRBJ1-2	TRBD1	few	TRBV5-4
TGTGCCACCAGCAGAGGGGGAAGGGGGCTTTTGTACGAGCAGTACTTC	CATSRGGRGLLYEQYF	TRBJ2-7	TRBD1	.	TRBV15
TGTGCCAGCAGTCGAGGGACTAGCGCCACCGGGACCCAGTACTTC	CASSRGTSATGTQYF	TRBJ2-5	TRBD2	.	TRBV28
TGTGCCAGCGAGCCCCCCGGGACTAGCGGGTTCCCTAGCTCCTACGAGCAGTACTTC	CASEPPGTSGFPSSYEQYF	TRBJ2-7	TRBD2	.	TRBV7-9
TGTGCCAGCAGTTTACACCAGGGGGCGCCTGAGCAGTACTTC	CASSLHQGAPEQYF	TRBJ2-7	TRBD1	many	TRBV27
TGTGCCAGCAGCGCCTATACAGGGTCGAGCTCCTACGAGCAGTACTTC	CASSAYTGSSSYEQYF	TRBJ2-7	.	.	TRBV9
TGTGCCAGCAGCGCAGGGACAGGGTGGGGCTACACCTTC	CASSAGTGWGYTF	TRBJ1-2	TRBD1	.	TRBV9
TGTGCCAGCAGCAAGTACAGCTCCAATAATTCACCCCTCCACTTT	CASSKYSSNNSPLHF	TRBJ1-6	.	.	TRBV9
TGTGCCAGCAGCCAAGTCGGAGGGAATTCACCCCTCCACTTT	CASSQVGGNSPLHF	TRBJ1-6	.	few	TRBV14
TGTGCCAGCAGACGAATCGGGGGGGTGTATGGCTACACCTTC	CASRRIGGVYGYTF	TRBJ1-2	.	.	TRBV28
TGCAGCGTTTACACCTCTGGGGCCAACGTCCTGACTTTC	CSVYTSGANVLTF	TRBJ2-6	.	.	TRBV29-1
TGCGCCAGCAGCCAAGGGCCAGGGCGCAATCAGCCCCAGCATTTT	CASSQGPGRNQPQHF	TRBJ1-5	.	.	TRBV4-1
TGTGCCAGCAGCTCCACAGGGTCGCCCCGAGTCCATGAGCAGTTCTTC	CASSSTGSPRVHEQFF	TRBJ2-1	.	.	TRBV7-2
TGTGCCAGCAGTCCCGGGACAGTACGAAATTCACCCCTCCACTTT	CASSPGTVRNSPLHF	TRBJ1-6	TRBD1	.	TRBV27
TGTGCCAGTAGTATCGGGATGAACACTGAAGCTTTCTTT	CASSIGMNTEAFF	TRBJ1-1	.	.	TRBV19
TGTGCCAGCAGTCGACAGGGTTATCAGCCCCAGCATTTT	CASSRQGYQPQHF	TRBJ1-5	TRBD1	.	TRBV6-5
TGTGCCAGCGCCTTGGGGGCTACTGAAGCTTTCTTT	CASALGATEAFF	TRBJ1-1	.	few	TRBV7-9
TGCAGCGTTGAGCCTAGCGGGAGTGAGCAGTTCTTC	CSVEPSGSEQFF	TRBJ2-1	TRBD2	few	TRBV29-1
TGTGCTAGTGGTTTCGGCGGCACTCCCTACGAGCAGTACTTC	CASGFGGTPYEQYF	TRBJ2-7	.	few	TRBV12-5
TGTGCCAGCAGTACAACAGGGGACTTGCCCCAGCATTTT	CASSTTGDLPQHF	TRBJ1-5	TRBD1	.	TRBV6-6
TGTGCCAGCAGCCAATTTGAGGACAGTGTATTCACGGGGGAGCTGTTTTTT	CASSQFEDSVFTGELFF	TRBJ2-2	.	.	TRBV7-6
TGTGCCAGCAGTTTTAGCGGCACAGATACGCAGTATTTT	CASSFSGTDTQYF	TRBJ2-3	.	.	TRBV11-3
TGTGCCAGCAGCTTAGGGGTCAGGGGCCAGCCCCAGCATTTT	CASSLGVRGQPQHF	TRBJ1-5	.	.	TRBV7-9
TGTGCCAGCAGTATTGACAGGGGGCGCGTTCAGCCCCAGCATTTT	CASSIDRGRVQPQHF	TRBJ1-5	TRBD1	.	TRBV6-5
TGTGCCAGCAGCTTAGCGGGGCTAGCGGGAGGGCCGAGTGAGCAGTTCTTC	CASSLAGLAGGPSEQFF	TRBJ2-1	TRBD2	few	TRBV7-2
TGTGCCAGCAGTTTCCCGGGACAGACTGGTGGGGCCAACGTCCTGACTTTC	CASSFPGQTGGANVLTF	TRBJ2-6	TRBD1	.	TRBV28
TGTGCCAGCAGCTTGGGACTAGCGGTGTCCTACGAGCAGTACTTC	CASSLGLAVSYEQYF	TRBJ2-7	TRBD2	.	TRBV7-2
TGTGCCAGCAGCCCCCGGGACAGGCCCAATTCACCCCTCCACTTT	CASSPRDRPNSPLHF	TRBJ1-6	TRBD1	.	TRBV3-1/TRBV3-2
TGTGCCAGCAGTTTAAGACTAGCGATGACCGGGGAGCTGTTTTTT	CASSLRLAMTGELFF	TRBJ2-2	TRBD2	.	TRBV6-2/TRBV6-3